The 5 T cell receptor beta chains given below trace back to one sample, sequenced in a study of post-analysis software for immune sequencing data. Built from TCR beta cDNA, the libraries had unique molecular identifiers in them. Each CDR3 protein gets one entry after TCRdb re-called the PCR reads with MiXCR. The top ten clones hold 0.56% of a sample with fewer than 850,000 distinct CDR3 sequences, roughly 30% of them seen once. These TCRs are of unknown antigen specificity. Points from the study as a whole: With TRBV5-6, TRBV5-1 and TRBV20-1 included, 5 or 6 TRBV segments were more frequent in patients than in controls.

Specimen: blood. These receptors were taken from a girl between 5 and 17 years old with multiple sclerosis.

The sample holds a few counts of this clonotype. CDR3 DNA: TGTGCCAGCAACAGGGACGGTCCCCACACAGATACGCAGTATTTT. This sequence encodes CASNRDGPHTDTQYF. The genes are TRBV6-6 and TRBJ2-3, with D perhaps matching TRBD1 (6 bases). Germline V gene sequence: CDR1 MNHNY, CDR2 SVGAGI (reference sequence). The CDR3 totals 15 residues. V was trimmed by 7 bases and J by 2 bases, leaving 16 bases between them.

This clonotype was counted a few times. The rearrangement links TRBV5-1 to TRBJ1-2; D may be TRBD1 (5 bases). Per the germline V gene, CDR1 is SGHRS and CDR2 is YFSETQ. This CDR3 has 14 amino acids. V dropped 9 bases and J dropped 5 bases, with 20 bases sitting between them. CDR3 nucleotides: TGCGCCAACCGGTCTGGGGCAGAACAGTATGGCTACACCTTC. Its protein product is CANRSGAEQYGYTF.

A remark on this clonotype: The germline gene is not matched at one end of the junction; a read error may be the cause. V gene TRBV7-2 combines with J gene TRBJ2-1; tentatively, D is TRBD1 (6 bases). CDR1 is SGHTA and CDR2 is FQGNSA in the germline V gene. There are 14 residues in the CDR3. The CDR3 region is CASSRFTGDNEQFF. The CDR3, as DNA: TGTGCCAGCAGCCGCTTCACCGGGGACAATGAGCAGTTTTTC.

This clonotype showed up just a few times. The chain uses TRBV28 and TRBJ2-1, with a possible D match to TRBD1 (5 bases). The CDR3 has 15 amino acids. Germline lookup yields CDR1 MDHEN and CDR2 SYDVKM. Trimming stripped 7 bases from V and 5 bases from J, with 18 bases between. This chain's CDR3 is CASTQTVPTDNEQFF. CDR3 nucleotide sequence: TGTGCCAGCACCCAAACGGTCCCGACAGACAATGAGCAGTTCTTC.

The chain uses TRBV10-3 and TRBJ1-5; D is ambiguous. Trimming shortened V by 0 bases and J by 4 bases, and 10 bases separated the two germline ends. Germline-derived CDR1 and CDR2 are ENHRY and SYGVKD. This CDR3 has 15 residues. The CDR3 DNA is TGTGCCATCAGTGAGTCGGCAGGCACAAATCAGCCCCAGCATTTT. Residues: CAISESAGTNQPQHF.